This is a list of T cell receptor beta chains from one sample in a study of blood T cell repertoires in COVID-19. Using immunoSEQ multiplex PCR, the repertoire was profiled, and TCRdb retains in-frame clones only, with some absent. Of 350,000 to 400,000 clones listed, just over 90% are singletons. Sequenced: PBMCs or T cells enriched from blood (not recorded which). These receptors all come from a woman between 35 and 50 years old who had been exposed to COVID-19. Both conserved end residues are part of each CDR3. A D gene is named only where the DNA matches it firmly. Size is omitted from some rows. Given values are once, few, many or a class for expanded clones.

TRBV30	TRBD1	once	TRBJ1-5	TGTGCCTGGACGGGACAGGGATTGACGAGCAATCAGCCCCAGCATTTT	CAWTGQGLTSNQPQHF
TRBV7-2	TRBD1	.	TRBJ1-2	TGTGCCAGCAGCTTAGAGGGACAGGGTTTGGGAGGCTACACCTTC	CASSLEGQGLGGYTF
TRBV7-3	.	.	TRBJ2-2	TGTGCCAGCAGCCCGGGGCCGGGAGCTCAGGAGGAGCTGTTTTTT	CASSPGPGAQEELFF
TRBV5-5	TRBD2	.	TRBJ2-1	TGTGCCAGCAGCTTGCACGGGGGGGCCTACAATGAGCAGTTCTTC	CASSLHGGAYNEQFF
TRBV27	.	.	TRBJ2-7	TGTGCCAGCAAACTACTCGGGCGGGGGCTATCCTACGAGCAGTACTTC	CASKLLGRGLSYEQYF
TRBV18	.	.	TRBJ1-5	TGTGCCAGCTCACCTAAGGGGGTAAGCAATCAGCCCCAGCATTTT	CASSPKGVSNQPQHF
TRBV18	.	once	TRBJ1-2	TGTGCCAGCTCACCATATGGAGCCGGCCTTACGTATGGCTACACCTTC	CASSPYGAGLTYGYTF
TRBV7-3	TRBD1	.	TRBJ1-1	TGTGCCAGCAGCTTAGGGACAGGGGGTCCTGAAGCTTTCTTT	CASSLGTGGPEAFF
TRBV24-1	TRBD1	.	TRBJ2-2	TGTGCCACCAGTGATACAGGGGCGGGCACCGGGGAGCTGTTTTTT	CATSDTGAGTGELFF
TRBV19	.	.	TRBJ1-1	TGTGCCAGTAGTATTTCGAGGGCCGTGAACACTGAAGCTTTCTTT	CASSISRAVNTEAFF
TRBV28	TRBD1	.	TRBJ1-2	TGTGCCAGCAGTTTATTGAAGGGACAGGGCGGCTATGGCTACACCTTC	CASSLLKGQGGYGYTF
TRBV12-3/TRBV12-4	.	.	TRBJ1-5	TGTGCCAGCAAGGCGGGGCGCGGTCAGCCCCAGCATTTT	CASKAGRGQPQHF
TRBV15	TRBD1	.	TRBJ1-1	TGTGCCACCAGCAGAGTCATAGGGACAGGGGGAACTGAAGCTTTCTTT	CATSRVIGTGGTEAFF
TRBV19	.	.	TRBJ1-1	TGTGCCAGTAGAGGGAGCGGTAGGGTAGAGTTCACTGAAGCTTTCTTT	CASRGSGRVEFTEAFF
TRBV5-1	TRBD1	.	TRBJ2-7	TGCGCCAGCAGCAAAACGCCGGGACAGATCTCCTACGAGCAGTACTTC	CASSKTPGQISYEQYF
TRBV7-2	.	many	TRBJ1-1	TGTGCCAGCAGCTTAGTACCAACTGAAGAAGCTTTCTTT	CASSLVPTEEAFF
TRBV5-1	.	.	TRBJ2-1	TGCGCCAGCAGCTTGGGGGAGTACAATGAGCAGTTCTTC	CASSLGEYNEQFF
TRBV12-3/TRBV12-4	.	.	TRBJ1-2	TGTGCCAGCAGCTTCCGAACTCGCTATGGCTACACCTTC	CASSFRTRYGYTF
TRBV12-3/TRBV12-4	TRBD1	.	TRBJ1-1	TGTGCCAGCAGACAGGGGGGGACTGAAGCTTTCTTT	CASRQGGTEAFF
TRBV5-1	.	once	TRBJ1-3	TGCGCCAGCAGCTTGGACGGCGGGGCTTCTGGAAACACCATATATTTT	CASSLDGGASGNTIYF
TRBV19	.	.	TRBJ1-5	TGTGCCAGTAGTATAAGGCAGGGCAATCAGCCCCAGCATTTT	CASSIRQGNQPQHF
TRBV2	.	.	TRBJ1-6	TGTGCCAGCAGTGGTCCGGTAAATTCACCCCTCCACTTT	CASSGPVNSPLHF
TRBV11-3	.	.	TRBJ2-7	TGTGCCAGCAGCTTAGGCAGGGAATTCACCTACGAGCAGTACTTC	CASSLGREFTYEQYF
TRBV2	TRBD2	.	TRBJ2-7	TGTGCCAGCTACGGGAGGGGTACCAACTACGAGCAGTACTTC	CASYGRGTNYEQYF
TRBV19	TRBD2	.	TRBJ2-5	TGTGCCAGTAGTATCGGGGGACTAGCGGGATTGGAGACCCAGTACTTC	CASSIGGLAGLETQYF
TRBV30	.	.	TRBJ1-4	TGTGCCTGGAGGGGCCAGGGAAGTGGGAATGAAAAACTGTTTTTT	CAWRGQGSGNEKLFF
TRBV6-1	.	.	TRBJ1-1	TGTGCCAGCAGTGAATTTCGGGGGGGGCCTAGGAACACTGAAGCTTTCTTT	CASSEFRGGPRNTEAFF